This T cell receptor beta chain came from a study of human versus mouse CDR3 diversity and MHC coevolution. This clone has only one observation. The target antigen is unknown. Using immunoSEQ multiplex PCR, the repertoire was profiled, and TCRdb retains in-frame clones only, with some absent. The table lists tens of thousands of clones, approximately 94% of them singletons. Looked up from germline, CDR1 is MNHEY and CDR2 is SMNVEV (reference sequence). This CDR3 contains 13 residues. Trimming pared 4 bases from V and 5 bases from J, leaving 12 bases between. Study conclusions and caveats: Human T cells underwent selection on roughly six different MHC II alleles.

This receptor was taken from a person in their sixties or seventies in good health. The chain joins TRBV27 to TRBJ2-7, with D possibly TRBD1 on 6 matching bases. Sequencing used naive CD4+ T cells from blood. As to subset: CD45RO-negative CD62L-positive naive CD4 T cells. CDR3 DNA: TGTGCCAGCAGTTCTTACAGGGTACACGAGCAGTACTTC. Translated: CASSSYRVHEQYF.